This T cell receptor beta chain was documented in a study of cytomegalovirus exposure and HLA in healthy donors. PCR was performed using 60 Vbeta and 13 Jbeta primers. Data came from immunoSEQ multiplex PCR; TCRdb stores just in-frame clones and leaves some out. The sample has under 150,000 clones; 60% to 80% are singletons. After removal of 7 bases from V and 2 bases from J, the junction contained 10 bases not matched to a gene. Germline CDR1 LGHNT, CDR2 FRNRAP. The CDR3 is 15 amino acids. Although they were nominally healthy when sampled, donors likely had unrecorded immune exposures. Overall study results and limits: Prior analysis indicated that the majority of TCR beta V segments exhibited productivity approximately 87% or approximately 30% of the time.

Of note for this clone: Antigen specificity is unknown.

The TCR sequence derives from a woman aged 25 to 39 in good health and CMV-seropositive. This rearrangement joins TRBV12-5 to TRBJ1-1; TRBD1 matches 7 bases. Sequencing was done on a sample of PBMCs. The CDR3 loop reads CASAPWTGRNTEAFF. CDR3 DNA sequence: TGTGCTAGTGCCCCATGGACAGGACGAAACACTGAAGCTTTCTTT.